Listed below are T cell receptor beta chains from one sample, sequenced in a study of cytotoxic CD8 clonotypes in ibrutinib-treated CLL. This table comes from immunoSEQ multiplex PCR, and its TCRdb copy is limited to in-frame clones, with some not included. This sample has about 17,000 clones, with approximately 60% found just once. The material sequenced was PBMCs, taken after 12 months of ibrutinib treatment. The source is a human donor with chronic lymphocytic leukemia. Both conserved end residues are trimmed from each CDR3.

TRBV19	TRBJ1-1	ASSMGTGGAEAF
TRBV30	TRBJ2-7	AWSVGRDYEQY
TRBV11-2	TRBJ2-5	ASSPGVAGGRETQY
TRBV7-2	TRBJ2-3	ASSLEGSGRAGTDTQY
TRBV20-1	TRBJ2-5	SANKVETQY
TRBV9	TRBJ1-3	ASSAQSSGNTIY
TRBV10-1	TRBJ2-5	ASSDAGTSGRKETQY
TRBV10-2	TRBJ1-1	ASRSTGLNTEAF
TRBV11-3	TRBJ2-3	ASSSGASVTDTQY
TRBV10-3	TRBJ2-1	AISQGTSGSSYNEQF
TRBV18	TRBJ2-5	ASSPLEDETQY
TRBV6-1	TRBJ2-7	ASSEAWGSSYEQY
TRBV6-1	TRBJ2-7	ASSEAQSSYEQY
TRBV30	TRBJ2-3	AWSRGQGADTQY
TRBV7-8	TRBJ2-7	ASSREAYEQY
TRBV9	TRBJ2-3	ASSVQGVRGDTQY
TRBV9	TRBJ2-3	ASSVAGGPNTQY
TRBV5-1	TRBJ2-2	ASSLEGTRAGELF
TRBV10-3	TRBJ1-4	AIRGEGGKTNEKLF
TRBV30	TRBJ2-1	AWSLGGTSGKHEQF
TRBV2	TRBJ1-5	ASSDRGTHQPQH
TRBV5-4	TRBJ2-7	ASSFVGSYEQY
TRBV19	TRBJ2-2	ASSMAGSGAFNTGELF
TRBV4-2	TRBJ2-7	ASSQDVGTSRLYEQY
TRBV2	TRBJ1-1	ASSPTHINTEAF
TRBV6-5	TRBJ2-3	ASSYSTGGVGDTQY
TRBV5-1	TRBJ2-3	ATSDGRNPSTDTQY
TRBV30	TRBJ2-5	AWSFDSPRTETQY
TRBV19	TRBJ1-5	ASSIEWGNQPQH
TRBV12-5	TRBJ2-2	ASGLGKGLAGGETGELF
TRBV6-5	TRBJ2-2	ASRERRRDAGELF
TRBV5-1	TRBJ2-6	ASSALGPSGANVLT
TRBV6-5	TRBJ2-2	ASTERGTGELF
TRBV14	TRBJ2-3	ASSHRLAGGPSDTQY
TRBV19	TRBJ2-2	ASSIEAGANTGELF
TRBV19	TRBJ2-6	ASTRQVSSGANVLT
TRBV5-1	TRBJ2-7	ASSLGLAGTDEQY
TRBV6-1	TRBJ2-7	ASSERLAESYEQY
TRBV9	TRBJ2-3	ASSATGTGWADTQY
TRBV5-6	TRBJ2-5	ASSRISSGRETQY
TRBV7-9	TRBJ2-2	ASSSLPGQGARAGELF
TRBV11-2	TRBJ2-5	ASSLMASGRARETQY
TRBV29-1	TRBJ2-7	SVEPGQGAPYEQY
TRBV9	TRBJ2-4	ASSVDRDGKNIQY
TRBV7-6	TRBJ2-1	ASTRTSGRRNEQF
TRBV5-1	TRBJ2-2	ASSLGGRGGELF
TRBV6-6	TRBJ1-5	ASRGFSNQPQH
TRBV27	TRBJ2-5	ASSLWPETQY
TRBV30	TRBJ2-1	AWTGQSSYNEQF
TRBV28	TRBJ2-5	ASSVPGQLETQY
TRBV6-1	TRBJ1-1	ASSERAGGNTEAF